The T cell receptor (beta chain) described here comes from a study of regulatory T cells in long-lasting Graves disease. The authors built TCR beta libraries using iRepertoire HTBI primers and Arm-PCR of CDR3 regions. One entry per CDR3 protein, called by TCRdb with MiXCR from the multiplex PCR reads. The table lists roughly 500,000 distinct CDR3 sequences, roughly 13% of them singletons, with 10% in the top ten. The CDR3 extends over 16 amino acids. Trimming at V came to 4 bases and at J to 5 bases, leaving 14 bases not matched to a gene. The germline gives CDR1 SGDLS, CDR2 YYNGEE. Time point specified: newly diagnosed GD, antithyroid drugs for less than 3 months. From PBMCs, RNA was extracted and then used to make the TCR library. The sample was also linked to a second study, of T cells in Graves' hyperthyroidism and ophthalmopathy.

This TCR was sampled from a man aged 25-45 years with Graves disease. The genes are TRBV9 and TRBJ2-7; TRBD2 aligns across 8 bases. The sequenced sample was peripheral blood mononuclear cells (PBMCs), obtained at new diagnosis, from a patient treated with antithyroid drugs. As DNA, the CDR3 is TGTGCCAGCAGCCCCCGCGGACTAGCATCGGTGGACGAGCAGTACTTC. As protein: CASSPRGLASVDEQYF.